Included here is one TCR beta chain sequence, with context. Original methodology: Amplification of reference gene primers was used by the study to estimate nucleated cell counts. Measured with immunoSEQ multiplex PCR; TCRdb has only the in-frame clones, and not every one. V and J calls and clone size are given by that table; D and trimming were obtained from the DNA. This sample has over 110,000 clones, with almost 85% found just once. The data derive from a study of blood T cell repertoires in COVID-19. Across the study: The analysed material was cDNA or gDNA that came from T cells, B-cell-depleted T cells, or PBMCs.

The CDR3 covers 14 residues. Germline V gene lookup returns CDR1 DFQATT and CDR2 SNEGSKA (reference sequence). J gave up 5 bases and V 3 bases, and 4 bases lay outside the gene matches. The rearrangement links TRBV20-1 to TRBJ1-6; 7 nucleotides match TRBD1. Sequenced: PBMCs or T cells enriched from blood (not recorded which). The clonotype originates from a man between 40 and 49 years old with acute COVID-19. The CDR3 loop is CSASGQENNSPLHF. The CDR3 DNA follows: TGCAGTGCTAGTGGACAGGAAAATAATTCACCCCTCCACTTT.